These 28 T cell receptor beta chains share one sample of origin, sequenced in a study of early T cells in non-severe SARS-CoV-2 infection. TCRdb processed the 5' RACE reads anew with MiXCR; each CDR3 protein has one entry. The data show fewer than 80,000 distinct CDR3 sequences, roughly 9% seen once. The sequencing used whole blood, collected at baseline. The receptors here all came from an adult who was a healthcare worker with PCR-confirmed SARS-CoV-2 infection or an uninfected control (not recorded which).

Of note for this clonotype: A read error may account for a junction end that differs from germline. This chain connects TRBV29-1 to TRBJ2-5; D not certain. Germline CDR1 is SQVTM and CDR2 is ANQGSEA. The CDR3 sequence is 13 residues long. The CDR3 is CSVEDPYQETQYF. The DNA of the CDR3 is TGCAGCGTTGAAGATCCTTACCAGGAGACCCAGTACTTC. Filled out from reference TRBV29-1 and TRBJ2-5, the complete variable domain reads SAVISQKPSRDICQRGTSLTIQCQVDSQVTMMFWYRQQPGQSLTLIATANQGSEATYESGFVIDKFPISRPNLTFSTLTVSNMSPEDSSIYLCSVEDPYQETQYFGPGTRLLVL.

This chain links TRBV13 with TRBJ2-1; no reliable D call. Germline CDR1 and CDR2: PRHDT and FYEKMQ (reference sequence). The CDR3 contains 13 residues. Trimming cost V 4 bases and J 9 bases, with 13 bases left between them. CDR3 coding DNA: TGTGCCAGCAGCTGGTCCGGGCCCGGTGAGCAGTTCTTC. Translating it yields CASSWSGPGEQFF.

The DNA of the CDR3 is TGTGCCAGCAGCCCACGGGGACAGAGCTCCTACGAGCAGTACTTC. Protein: CASSPRGQSSYEQYF. The V and J genes are TRBV7-6 and TRBJ2-7; the match to TRBD1 covers 7 bases. Germline lookup yields CDR1 SGHVS and CDR2 FNYEAQ. V was pared by 5 bases and J by 0 bases, with 7 bases of the junction left unmatched. The CDR3 is 15 residues long. Based on the CDR3 plus reference TRBV7-6 and TRBJ2-7, the full variable domain is GAGVSQSPRYKVTKRGQDVALRCDPISGHVSLYWYRQALGQGPEFLTYFNYEAQQDKSGLPNDRFSAERPEGSISTLTIQRTEQRDSAMYRCASSPRGQSSYEQYFGPGTRLTVT.

This clonotype was observed at least ten times. The gene calls are TRBV20-1 and TRBJ2-1; no clear D gene. V dropped 3 bases and J dropped 8 bases, with 11 bases sitting between them. Germline assignment: CDR1 DFQATT and CDR2 SNEGSKA (reference sequence). CDR3 size: 12 residues. This chain's CDR3 is CSARVTIYEQFF. CDR3 coding DNA: TGCAGTGCTAGGGTCACGATCTATGAGCAGTTCTTC.

This clonotype showed up just a few times. This chain connects TRBV6-2 or TRBV6-3 to TRBJ2-3; 10 bases agree with TRBD2. The CDR3 has 13 residues. Germline V gene lookup returns CDR1 MNHEY and CDR2 SVGEGT. V trimming: 7 bases; J trimming: 5 bases; junction bases outside the gene matches: 3. The DNA of the CDR3 is TGTGCCAGCACACTAGCGGGGAGAGATACGCAGTATTTT. Protein: CASTLAGRDTQYF.

This chain links TRBV7-3 with TRBJ2-5; D possibly matches TRBD1 or TRBD2 (6 bases each). Germline V gives CDR1 SGHTA, CDR2 FQGTGA. Trimming took off 5 bases at V and 4 bases at J, with 14 bases between the two ends. The CDR3 runs 14 residues. CDR3 DNA sequence: TGTGCCAGCAGCCCTGTGGGGGGCCCAGAGACCCAGTACTTC. Amino acids: CASSPVGGPETQYF.

This clonotype was detected a few times. The junction shows a germline mismatch at one end, possibly a read error. This rearrangement joins TRBV4-2 to TRBJ2-7; no clear D. The germline CDR1 and CDR2 sequences are LGHNA and YNFKEQ. There are 10 residues in the CDR3. The DNA of the CDR3 is TGCGCCAGCAGCCAGCAGGAGCAGTACTTC. Translating gives CASSQQEQYF.

This clonotype was counted between two and nine times. The rearrangement uses TRBV2 and TRBJ2-1, with TRBD1 identical over 9 bases. CDR3 length equals 15 residues. J was trimmed by 8 bases and V by 2 bases; bases with no gene match: 7. Germline values: CDR1 SNHLY, CDR2 FYNNEI. CDR3 bases: TGTGCCAGCAGTGAACCCAGGACAGGGGTGGATGAGCAGTTCTTC. This codes for CASSEPRTGVDEQFF.

This clonotype has a count of ten or more. The J gene is TRBJ2-5, the V gene TRBV20-1, with 13 bases lining up with TRBD2. Germline values: CDR1 DFQATT, CDR2 SNEGSKA (reference sequence). The CDR3 length is 16 residues. J was trimmed by 1 base and V by 4 bases; bases with no gene match: 6. The CDR3, as DNA: TGCAGTGCTACTAGGACTAGCGGGAGCAGCCAAGAGACCCAGTACTTC. Translated: CSATRTSGSSQETQYF.

This clonotype was picked up many times. The chain is built from TRBV5-1 and TRBJ2-3; 11 nucleotides agree with TRBD2. This CDR3 spans 16 amino acids. In germline, CDR1 is SGHRS, CDR2 YFSETQ. The J segment lost 6 bases and the V segment lost 4 bases, leaving 10 bases of the junction unmatched. CDR3 loop: CASSPIAGGPGDTQYF. The CDR3 region has the DNA TGCGCCAGCAGCCCAATAGCGGGAGGGCCAGGTGATACGCAGTATTTT. The variable domain in full, completed from reference TRBV5-1 and TRBJ2-3, reads KAGVTQTPRYLIKTRGQQVTLSCSPISGHRSVSWYQQTPGQGLQFLFEYFSETQRNKGNFPGRFSGRQFSNSRSEMNVSTLELGDSALYLCASSPIAGGPGDTQYFGPGTRLTVL.

This clonotype was seen only a few times. The V call is TRBV7-2, the J call TRBJ2-7, with TRBD1 as a possible D gene (7 bases). CDR1 and CDR2 (germline): SGHTA, FQGNSA. V was trimmed by 5 bases and J by 7 bases, leaving 15 bases between them. CDR3 length: 13 amino acids. The DNA for the CDR3 is TGTGCCAGCAGCCAAGGACAGGAGGGTGAGCAGTACTTC. Translated, it gives CASSQGQEGEQYF.

This clonotype was seen repeatedly, ten times or more. This chain links TRBV7-3 with TRBJ2-2; TRBD1 aligns across 7 bases. J was trimmed by 5 bases and V by 4 bases; bases with no gene match: 7. The CDR3 is 15 amino acids. CDR1 and CDR2 from the germline V gene are SGHTA and FQGTGA. The CDR3 protein is CASSSDRAWTGELFF. In DNA form, the CDR3 reads TGTGCCAGCAGCTCTGACAGGGCTTGGACCGGGGAGCTGTTTTTT.

The sample holds many counts of this clonotype. The chain combines TRBV20-1 with TRBJ1-5; 11 bases agree with TRBD1. V trimming: 5 bases; J trimming: 11 bases; junction bases outside the gene matches: 8. This CDR3 region has 13 residues. Germline V gene data show CDR1 as DFQATT and CDR2 as SNEGSKA (reference sequence). CDR3 DNA: TGCAGTGCTGACGGACAGGGGGCTAGTGCCCAGCATTTT. This sequence encodes CSADGQGASAQHF.

This clonotype was seen more than once but under ten times. The chain employs TRBV6-2 or TRBV6-3 and TRBJ2-3, with TRBD1 matching over 9 bases. The germline V gene has CDR1 MNHEY and CDR2 SVGEGT. This CDR3 region has 17 residues. V trimming: 5 bases; J trimming: 2 bases; junction bases outside the gene matches: 11. The CDR3 here is CASSKSITGGLTDTQYF. The CDR3 region has the DNA TGTGCCAGCAGTAAATCAATTACAGGGGGCCTCACAGATACGCAGTATTTT.

This clonotype was detected many times. The rearrangement joins TRBV5-6 to TRBJ1-2, with D possibly TRBD1 on 5 matching bases. The V gene's germline CDR1 is SGHDT and CDR2 YYEEEE. V was cut by 4 bases and J by 3 bases, with 7 bases left in between. This CDR3 contains 12 residues. Written as DNA, the CDR3 is TGTGCCAGCAGCCCGGGGGACTATGGCTACACCTTC. It translates to CASSPGDYGYTF. Looking up the rest from reference TRBV5-6 and TRBJ1-2 gives the full variable domain: DAGVTQSPTHLIKTRGQQVTLRCSPKSGHDTVSWYQQALGQGPQFIFQYYEEEERQRGNFPDRFSGHQFPNYSSELNVNALLLGDSALYLCASSPGDYGYTFGSGTRLTVV.

This clonotype has just a few counts. The chain recombines TRBV19 with TRBJ1-5; TRBD1 matches 7 bases. CDR3 length: 15 residues. Germline loops: CDR1 LNHDA, CDR2 SQIVND (reference sequence). With 4 bases clipped from V and 9 bases from J, the junction kept 12 bases outside the gene matches. CDR3 loop: CASSTTGAQDGPQHF. The CDR3, as DNA: TGTGCCAGTAGTACCACAGGGGCCCAGGATGGGCCCCAGCATTTT.

The chain has TRBV30 and TRBJ2-7; TRBD2 is a possible D gene (5 bases). In germline, CDR1 is GTSNPN, CDR2 SVGIG (reference sequence). This CDR3 contains 14 residues. The ends were cut back, 2 bases at V and 7 bases at J, with 18 bases in the middle. CDR3 sequence (DNA): TGTGCCTGGAGTAGAGGGCTAGAGTCGGGGGAGCAGTACTTC. Its protein is CAWSRGLESGEQYF.

The chain employs TRBV6-2 or TRBV6-3 and TRBJ1-1, with D unresolved. The CDR3 contains 13 residues. Germline-derived CDR1 and CDR2 are MNHEY and SVGEGT. Trimming left V 5 bases short and J 1 base short, with 8 bases between. The DNA for the CDR3 is TGTGCCAGCAGTCTGGATGAGAACACTGAAGCTTTCTTT. Translation: CASSLDENTEAFF.

In its sample, this clonotype was seen many times. V usage is TRBV6-1 and J usage is TRBJ1-4; a possible D gene is TRBD1 (6 bases). Per germline, CDR1 MNHNS and CDR2 SASEGT. Trimming removed 6 bases at V and 8 bases at J, with 19 bases between. The CDR3 consists of 15 residues. In DNA, the CDR3 is TGTGCCAGCAGGAGCACAGGGAGCTTAAAGGAAAAACTGTTTTTT. As protein: CASRSTGSLKEKLFF.

This clonotype was recorded at least ten times. As DNA, the CDR3 is TGTGCCATCAGAGGGACTAGCGTATCCCTGGGAAACTACAATGAGCAGTTCTTC. This encodes CAIRGTSVSLGNYNEQFF. The J gene is TRBJ2-1, the V gene TRBV2, with 10 positions matching TRBD2. CDR1 SNHLY and CDR2 FYNNEI come from the germline V gene. V was clipped by 10 bases and J by 3 bases; unmatched bases: 18. This CDR3 is built from 18 residues.

The chain is built from TRBV4-3 and TRBJ2-7; unclear D gene. Trimming removed 4 bases at V and 4 bases at J, with 11 bases between. CDR3 length: 13 amino acids. Per the germline V gene, CDR1 is LGHNA and CDR2 is YSLEER. The CDR3 DNA reads TGCGCCAGCAGCCTAGGGCTCGATTACGAGCAGTACTTC. Encoded protein: CASSLGLDYEQYF.

This clonotype was counted many times. V usage is TRBV19 and J usage is TRBJ2-6; 7 positions match TRBD1. The CDR3 has 17 amino acids. Trimming removed 5 bases from V and 0 bases from J; junction bases left unmatched: 7. Germline CDR1 is LNHDA and CDR2 is SQIVND (reference sequence). The chain's CDR3 is CASSPWAGGSGANVLTF. Here the CDR3 DNA reads TGTGCCAGTAGTCCCTGGGCAGGGGGCTCTGGGGCCAACGTCCTGACTTTC.

In its sample, this clonotype was seen a few times. The chain combines TRBV21-1 with TRBJ2-5; no check of the table's D call, TRBD1, against the DNA was made. TRBV21-1 is a recognized pseudogene. The CDR3 runs to 13 residues. The CDR3 DNA follows: TGTGCCAGTCCGGGACAGAAAAAAGAGACCCAGTACTTC. Encoded protein: CASPGQKKETQYF.

A few counts support this clonotype. The chain recombines TRBV11-2 with TRBJ2-3; 7 bases are a match to TRBD2. CDR1 and CDR2 (germline): SGHAT, FQNNGV. The CDR3 contains 14 residues. V dropped 5 bases and J dropped 5; count of bases not matched to a gene: 7. As DNA, the CDR3 is TGTGCCAGCAGCGCTGGACTAGTAAGAGATACGCAGTATTTT. It encodes CASSAGLVRDTQYF.

This clonotype has only a few counts. This sequence joins TRBV20-1 and TRBJ1-6, with D perhaps matching TRBD1 (5 bases). The V end lost 1 base, the J end lost 7 bases, and 8 bases lay between the germline ends. CDR1 and CDR2 from the germline V gene are DFQATT and SNEGSKA (reference sequence). The CDR3 covers 13 residues. In nucleotides, the CDR3 is TGCAGTGCTAGAGGGGGCGGCAATTCACCCCTCCACTTT. It translates to CSARGGGNSPLHF.

The gene calls are TRBV20-1 and TRBJ2-1, with D tentatively TRBD2 (6 bases). This CDR3 comprises 16 residues. Germline V gives CDR1 DFQATT, CDR2 SNEGSKA (reference sequence). Trimming removed 0 bases from V and 1 base from J, with 13 bases in between. CDR3 sequence: CSARDSRGISYNEQFF. As DNA, the CDR3 is TGCAGTGCTAGAGATTCGCGCGGGATTTCCTACAATGAGCAGTTCTTC.

This clonotype was seen at least ten times. V is TRBV3-1 and J is TRBJ2-1; tentatively, D is TRBD1 (6 bases). This CDR3 spans 12 amino acids. Germline loops: CDR1 LGHDT, CDR2 YNNKEL (reference sequence). Trimming took off 4 bases at V and 6 bases at J, with 7 bases between the two ends. CDR3 sequence (DNA): TGTGCCAGCAGCCTGGGGGCCAATGAGCAGTTCTTC. It codes for CASSLGANEQFF.

In its sample, this clonotype was seen a few times. The CDR3 sequence is CASSSDGLSQYF. In DNA, the CDR3 is TGCGCCAGCAGCTCGGACGGCCTAAGTCAGTACTTC. The chain links TRBV5-1 to TRBJ2-7; D remains ambiguous. This CDR3 contains 12 residues. Looked up from germline, CDR1 is SGHRS and CDR2 is YFSETQ. V shed 3 bases and J shed 10 bases, with 14 bases lying between them.